These T cell receptor beta chains were read from a single sample in a study of T cells after yellow fever vaccination. Using its own MiXCR run on the 5' RACE reads, TCRdb lists one record per CDR3 protein. The sample gives approximately 90,000 distinct CDR3 sequences, around 5.5% of which show up once; about 41% is in the top ten. The sample here was CD8+ T cells sorted from PBMCs, taken 10 days after the yellow fever booster vaccination. These receptors were obtained from a man aged 18 to 30 who received the YFV17D yellow fever vaccine. The CDR3 runs from the conserved cysteine through the conserved F or W. The D gene is left open where the match is weak. Clone size is stated in some rows and not others, as once, few, many or a class when expanded.

v_call: TRBV28
clone_size: many
j_call: TRBJ2-7
d_call: -
cdr3_nt: TGTGCCAGCAGTTTGGACGGTCTCTACGAGCAGTACTTC
cdr3_aa: CASSLDGLYEQYF

v_call: TRBV19
clone_size: -
j_call: TRBJ1-2
d_call: -
cdr3_nt: TGTGCCAGTAGTGGGTTAGGGATCGGCTATGGCTACACCTTC
cdr3_aa: CASSGLGIGYGYTF

v_call: TRBV4-1
clone_size: many
j_call: TRBJ1-1
d_call: TRBD1
cdr3_nt: TGCGCCAGCAGCCAGGGACAGGGTTCCACTGAAGCTTTCTTT
cdr3_aa: CASSQGQGSTEAFF

v_call: TRBV13
clone_size: few
j_call: TRBJ2-3
d_call: -
cdr3_nt: TGTGCCAGCAGCTTGGAGCGAAGGGGAAGGGCAGATACGCAGTATTTT
cdr3_aa: CASSLERRGRADTQYF

v_call: TRBV20-1
clone_size: many
j_call: TRBJ1-5
d_call: TRBD1
cdr3_nt: TGCAGTGCTAGAGACCTACCAGGGGGCAAAAAACAGCCCCAGCATTTT
cdr3_aa: CSARDLPGGKKQPQHF

v_call: TRBV20-1
clone_size: -
j_call: TRBJ2-7
d_call: TRBD2
cdr3_nt: TGCAGTGCTAGAGCGGCTAGCGGGGGGGCTCAGCAGTACTTC
cdr3_aa: CSARAASGGAQQYF

v_call: TRBV9
clone_size: few
j_call: TRBJ1-5
d_call: TRBD1
cdr3_nt: TGTGCCAGCAGCGTAGACACAGGGGGCAGGGGACAGCCCCAGCATTTT
cdr3_aa: CASSVDTGGRGQPQHF

v_call: TRBV10-3
clone_size: many
j_call: TRBJ2-2
d_call: -
cdr3_nt: TGTGCCATCAGGCGACAGTCGAACACCGGGGAGCTGTTTTTT
cdr3_aa: CAIRRQSNTGELFF

v_call: TRBV29-1
clone_size: many
j_call: TRBJ2-3
d_call: -
cdr3_nt: TGCAGCGTAGTCAAGGGACCTAGCACAGATACGCAGTATTTT
cdr3_aa: CSVVKGPSTDTQYF

v_call: TRBV4-2
clone_size: many
j_call: TRBJ2-7
d_call: TRBD1
cdr3_nt: TGTGCCAGCAGCCCAGAGACAGGGGGAGTGGGCGAGCAGTACTTC
cdr3_aa: CASSPETGGVGEQYF

v_call: TRBV4-2
clone_size: many
j_call: TRBJ2-2
d_call: -
cdr3_nt: TGTGCCAGCAGCCATCCGAGGCACACCGGGGAGCTGTTTTTT
cdr3_aa: CASSHPRHTGELFF

v_call: TRBV4-2
clone_size: few
j_call: TRBJ2-1
d_call: -
cdr3_nt: TGTGCCAGCAGCGCACTAGAGGCCGTCATTGAGCAGTTCTTC
cdr3_aa: CASSALEAVIEQFF

v_call: TRBV18
clone_size: -
j_call: TRBJ2-1
d_call: -
cdr3_nt: TGTGCCAGCTCCCAACCGACGGAGGATGGAGCCAATGAGCAGTTCTTC
cdr3_aa: CASSQPTEDGANEQFF

v_call: TRBV5-1
clone_size: -
j_call: TRBJ1-2
d_call: TRBD1
cdr3_nt: TGCGCCAGCAGCTTCGGACAGGGGGCACGTGGCTACACCTTC
cdr3_aa: CASSFGQGARGYTF

v_call: TRBV12-3/TRBV12-4
clone_size: once
j_call: TRBJ2-7
d_call: -
cdr3_nt: TGTGCCAGCCGCTCAAACTTAGAGACCTACGAGCAGTACTTC
cdr3_aa: CASRSNLETYEQYF

v_call: TRBV20-1
clone_size: few
j_call: TRBJ2-7
d_call: TRBD2
cdr3_nt: TGCAGTGCTAGGGGCGGGGCAGCGGGGATCTACGAGCAGTACTTC
cdr3_aa: CSARGGAAGIYEQYF

v_call: TRBV4-3
clone_size: few
j_call: TRBJ2-3
d_call: -
cdr3_nt: TGCGCCAGCAGCCAAGATCTGTTGGCAACGGGGGAGGATACGCAGTATTTT
cdr3_aa: CASSQDLLATGEDTQYF

v_call: TRBV25-1
clone_size: few
j_call: TRBJ2-5
d_call: -
cdr3_nt: TGTGCCAGCAGTGGGGATAGGGTGTACGAGACCCAGTACTTC
cdr3_aa: CASSGDRVYETQYF

v_call: TRBV29-1
clone_size: few
j_call: TRBJ2-3
d_call: -
cdr3_nt: TGCAGCGTTGCGCAGGCCAGGGTGACAGATACGCAGTATTTT
cdr3_aa: CSVAQARVTDTQYF

v_call: TRBV27
clone_size: -
j_call: TRBJ1-1
d_call: TRBD1
cdr3_nt: TGTGCCAGCAGTTCCCGGGACAGGGTTTTGGGCACTGAAGCTTTCTTT
cdr3_aa: CASSSRDRVLGTEAFF

v_call: TRBV20-1
clone_size: few
j_call: TRBJ1-1
d_call: -
cdr3_nt: TGCAGTGCTAGTGGGGGGGCCGCTGAAGCTTTCTTT
cdr3_aa: CSASGGAAEAFF

v_call: TRBV7-8
clone_size: few
j_call: TRBJ2-1
d_call: -
cdr3_nt: TGTGCCAGCAGCTTAGGACACCAACAGAGCTCCTACAATGAGCAGTTCTTC
cdr3_aa: CASSLGHQQSSYNEQFF

v_call: TRBV29-1
clone_size: -
j_call: TRBJ2-5
d_call: -
cdr3_nt: TGCAGCGTTGAAGATGGAGTCGGGATTGGGAAGACCCAGTACTTC
cdr3_aa: CSVEDGVGIGKTQYF

v_call: TRBV7-9
clone_size: many
j_call: TRBJ2-7
d_call: -
cdr3_nt: TGTGCCAGCAGCTTTAGGTCGACTGGGTCCTACGAGCAGTACTTC
cdr3_aa: CASSFRSTGSYEQYF

v_call: TRBV6-5
clone_size: many
j_call: TRBJ2-1
d_call: TRBD2
cdr3_nt: TGTGCCAGCAGTTTAGCTAGCGGGGCTTACAATGAGCAGTTCTTC
cdr3_aa: CASSLASGAYNEQFF

v_call: TRBV4-3
clone_size: -
j_call: TRBJ2-7
d_call: TRBD1
cdr3_nt: TGCGCCAGCAGCGTCCGGGACAGTCCTTTGGGGGAGCAGTACTTC
cdr3_aa: CASSVRDSPLGEQYF

v_call: TRBV4-2
clone_size: -
j_call: TRBJ2-3
d_call: -
cdr3_nt: TGTGCCAGCAGCCAGTACGAACCTAGCACAGATACGCAGTATTTT
cdr3_aa: CASSQYEPSTDTQYF

v_call: TRBV6-6
clone_size: -
j_call: TRBJ2-7
d_call: TRBD1
cdr3_nt: TGTGCCAGCAGTTACACAGGGGGAAGAACCTACGAGCAGTACTTC
cdr3_aa: CASSYTGGRTYEQYF

v_call: TRBV11-2
clone_size: -
j_call: TRBJ2-7
d_call: TRBD2
cdr3_nt: TGTGCCAGCAGCTCCCCCGGGGCGGGGGACTACGAGCAGTACTTC
cdr3_aa: CASSSPGAGDYEQYF

v_call: TRBV6-6
clone_size: few
j_call: TRBJ2-1
d_call: TRBD1
cdr3_nt: TGTGCCAGCAGTTACTCGGGGACAGGGGGCTACAATGAGCAGTTCTTC
cdr3_aa: CASSYSGTGGYNEQFF

v_call: TRBV5-6
clone_size: few
j_call: TRBJ1-2
d_call: -
cdr3_nt: TGTGCCAGCAGCTTGGTTCCAGGGCCGTTTGGCGGCTACACCTTC
cdr3_aa: CASSLVPGPFGGYTF

v_call: TRBV15
clone_size: -
j_call: TRBJ2-7
d_call: TRBD1
cdr3_nt: TGTGCCACCAGCAGAGAACAGGGGGCGTACGAGCAGTACTTC
cdr3_aa: CATSREQGAYEQYF

v_call: TRBV20-1
clone_size: -
j_call: TRBJ1-1
d_call: -
cdr3_nt: TGCAGTGCTAGGGGGGCCCACACTGAAGCTTTCTTT
cdr3_aa: CSARGAHTEAFF

v_call: TRBV27
clone_size: few
j_call: TRBJ1-6
d_call: -
cdr3_nt: TGTGCCAGCAGTCCGCTACCCCCCAATTCACCCCTCCACTTT
cdr3_aa: CASSPLPPNSPLHF

v_call: TRBV4-3
clone_size: many
j_call: TRBJ2-1
d_call: -
cdr3_nt: TGCGCCAGCAGCCAAGTGGGGGACGGGACCTACGGTGCCCGCGATGAGCAGTTCTTC
cdr3_aa: CASSQVGDGTYGARDEQFF

v_call: TRBV18
clone_size: -
j_call: TRBJ1-4
d_call: -
cdr3_nt: TGTGCCAGCTCACGAACCTCGGCCAGGCAGTATGAAAAACTGTTTTTT
cdr3_aa: CASSRTSARQYEKLFF

v_call: TRBV5-8
clone_size: once
j_call: TRBJ1-5
d_call: -
cdr3_nt: TGTGCCAGCAGCCGCTCCGAGACAGCAATTTATAGCAATCAGCCCCAGCATTTT
cdr3_aa: CASSRSETAIYSNQPQHF

v_call: TRBV6-5
clone_size: -
j_call: TRBJ2-3
d_call: TRBD2
cdr3_nt: TGTGCCAGCAATAGCGGGGATTCAGATACGCAGTATTTT
cdr3_aa: CASNSGDSDTQYF

v_call: TRBV5-4
clone_size: -
j_call: TRBJ2-3
d_call: -
cdr3_nt: TGTGCCAGCAGCTTAAGCGGAGCCTTTTTAGATACGCAGTATTTT
cdr3_aa: CASSLSGAFLDTQYF

v_call: TRBV19
clone_size: few
j_call: TRBJ2-7
d_call: -
cdr3_nt: TGTGCCAGTAGTATGTTTTCTGAGGAACGGCCCCTAAGGAAACAGTACTTC
cdr3_aa: CASSMFSEERPLRKQYF

v_call: TRBV9
clone_size: -
j_call: TRBJ1-6
d_call: TRBD1
cdr3_nt: TGTGCCAGCAGCGTAGGCTCTGCGCGGGACAGGGTACATTCACCCCTCCACTTT
cdr3_aa: CASSVGSARDRVHSPLHF

v_call: TRBV11-2
clone_size: -
j_call: TRBJ1-2
d_call: -
cdr3_nt: TGTGCCAGCAGCCCCCCTGCTTGGGGGAACTATGGCTACACCTTC
cdr3_aa: CASSPPAWGNYGYTF

v_call: TRBV14
clone_size: -
j_call: TRBJ2-5
d_call: TRBD2
cdr3_nt: TGTGCCAGCAGCCCAAACCCGAAGAGACTAGCGAAAGAGACCCAGTACTTC
cdr3_aa: CASSPNPKRLAKETQYF

v_call: TRBV4-1
clone_size: -
j_call: TRBJ1-3
d_call: -
cdr3_nt: TGCGCCAGCAGCCAACGAGGTCGGACTGTCGGAAACACCATATATTTT
cdr3_aa: CASSQRGRTVGNTIYF

v_call: TRBV5-4
clone_size: once
j_call: TRBJ2-7
d_call: -
cdr3_nt: TGTGCCAGCAGCTACCAGGGGGGATTGGACGAGCAGTACTTC
cdr3_aa: CASSYQGGLDEQYF

v_call: TRBV7-9
clone_size: few
j_call: TRBJ2-6
d_call: -
cdr3_nt: TGTGCCAGCAGCCGAACGCGTACTGGGGCCAACGTCCTGACTTTC
cdr3_aa: CASSRTRTGANVLTF

v_call: TRBV4-3
clone_size: -
j_call: TRBJ1-1
d_call: TRBD1
cdr3_nt: TGCGCCAGCAGCCGGACAGGCGTGTACACTGAAGCTTTCTTT
cdr3_aa: CASSRTGVYTEAFF

v_call: TRBV7-7
clone_size: -
j_call: TRBJ2-5
d_call: -
cdr3_nt: TGTGCCAGCAGCCTACTTGACGGGGCACAAGAGACCCAGTACTTC
cdr3_aa: CASSLLDGAQETQYF

v_call: TRBV4-3
clone_size: few
j_call: TRBJ1-1
d_call: -
cdr3_nt: TGCGCCAGCAGCCAATCAAGGAACACTGAAGCTTTCTTT
cdr3_aa: CASSQSRNTEAFF

v_call: TRBV7-9
clone_size: few
j_call: TRBJ2-1
d_call: -
cdr3_nt: TGTGCCAGCGAATCGGGGGCCCGAGAGAATGGGCAGTTCTTC
cdr3_aa: CASESGARENGQFF

v_call: TRBV11-2
clone_size: few
j_call: TRBJ2-2
d_call: -
cdr3_nt: TGTGCCAGCAGCTCATGGACAACCGCCACCGGGGAGCTGTTTTTT
cdr3_aa: CASSSWTTATGELFF

v_call: TRBV6-1
clone_size: few
j_call: TRBJ1-2
d_call: TRBD1
cdr3_nt: TGTGCCAGCAGTGAAGGGGGGACAGCACGTGGCTACACCTTC
cdr3_aa: CASSEGGTARGYTF

v_call: TRBV14
clone_size: few
j_call: TRBJ1-1
d_call: TRBD1
cdr3_nt: TGTGCCAGCAGCCAAATGACAGGGAAGGGGTATGGGACTGAAGCTTTCTTT
cdr3_aa: CASSQMTGKGYGTEAFF

v_call: TRBV11-3
clone_size: -
j_call: TRBJ2-3
d_call: -
cdr3_nt: TGTGCCAGCAGCTTAGGTGGTGGAGGGACGGCAGATACGCAGTATTTT
cdr3_aa: CASSLGGGGTADTQYF